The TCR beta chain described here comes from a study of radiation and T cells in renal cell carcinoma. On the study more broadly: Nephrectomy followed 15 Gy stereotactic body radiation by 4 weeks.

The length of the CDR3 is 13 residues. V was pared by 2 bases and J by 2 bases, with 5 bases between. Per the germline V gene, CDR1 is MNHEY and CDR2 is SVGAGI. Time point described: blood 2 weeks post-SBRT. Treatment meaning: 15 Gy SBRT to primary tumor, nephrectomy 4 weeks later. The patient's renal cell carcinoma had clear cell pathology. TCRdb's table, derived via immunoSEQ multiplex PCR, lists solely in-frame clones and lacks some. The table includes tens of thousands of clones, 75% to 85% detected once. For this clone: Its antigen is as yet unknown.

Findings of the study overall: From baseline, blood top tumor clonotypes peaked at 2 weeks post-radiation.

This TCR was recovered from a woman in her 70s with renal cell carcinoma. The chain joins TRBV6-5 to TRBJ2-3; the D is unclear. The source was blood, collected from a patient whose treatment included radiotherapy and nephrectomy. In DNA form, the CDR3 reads TGTGCCAGCAGTTACCAATTCACAGATACGCAGTATTTT. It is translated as CASSYQFTDTQYF.